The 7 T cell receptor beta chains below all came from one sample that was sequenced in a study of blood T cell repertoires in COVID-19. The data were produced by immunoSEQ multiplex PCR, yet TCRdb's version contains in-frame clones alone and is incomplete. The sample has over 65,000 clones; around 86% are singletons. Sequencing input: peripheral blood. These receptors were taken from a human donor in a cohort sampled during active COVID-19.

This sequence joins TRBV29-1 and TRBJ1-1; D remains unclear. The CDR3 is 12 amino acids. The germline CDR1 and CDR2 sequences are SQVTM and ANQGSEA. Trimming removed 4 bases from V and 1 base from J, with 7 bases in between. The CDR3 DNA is TGCAGCGTTGGAAAACAGAACACTGAAGCTTTCTTT. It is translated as CSVGKQNTEAFF.

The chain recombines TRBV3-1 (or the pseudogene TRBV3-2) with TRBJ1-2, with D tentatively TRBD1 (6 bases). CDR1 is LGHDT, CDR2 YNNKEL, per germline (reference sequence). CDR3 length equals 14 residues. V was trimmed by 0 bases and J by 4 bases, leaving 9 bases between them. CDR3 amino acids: CASSQDGQPYGYTF. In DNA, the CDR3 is TGTGCCAGCAGCCAAGATGGACAGCCCTATGGCTACACCTTC.

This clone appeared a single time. The CDR3 DNA follows: TGTGCCAGCAGCTTAGAGGGGGATTCCGGGGAGCTGTTTTTT. It translates to CASSLEGDSGELFF. The chain uses TRBV7-9 and TRBJ2-2, with a tentative D call TRBD1 (6 bases). The CDR3 has 14 residues. Germline V gene sequence: CDR1 SEHNR, CDR2 FQNEAQ (reference sequence). Trimming removed 1 base at V and 6 bases at J, with 9 bases between.

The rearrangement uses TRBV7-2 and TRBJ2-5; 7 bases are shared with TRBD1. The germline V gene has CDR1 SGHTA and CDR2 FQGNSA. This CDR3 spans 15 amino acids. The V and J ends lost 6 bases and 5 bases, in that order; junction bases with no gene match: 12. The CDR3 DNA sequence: TGTGCCAGCAGGTCCCGGGACAGACTCAGGGAGACCCAGTACTTC. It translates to CASRSRDRLRETQYF.

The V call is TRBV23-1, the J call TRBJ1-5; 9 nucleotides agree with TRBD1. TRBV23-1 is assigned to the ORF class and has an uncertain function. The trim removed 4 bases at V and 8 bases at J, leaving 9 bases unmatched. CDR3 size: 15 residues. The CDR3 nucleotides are TGCGCCAGCAGTCGAAACAGGGGGCGAGGGGAGCCCCAGCATTTT. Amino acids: CASSRNRGRGEPQHF.

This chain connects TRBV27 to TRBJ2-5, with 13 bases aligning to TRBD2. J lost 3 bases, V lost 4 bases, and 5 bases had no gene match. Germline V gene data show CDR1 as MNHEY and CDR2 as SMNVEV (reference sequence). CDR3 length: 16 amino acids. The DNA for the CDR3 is TGTGCCAGCAGTTCTCCGGGACTAGCGGGAAAAGAGACCCAGTACTTC. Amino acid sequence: CASSSPGLAGKETQYF.

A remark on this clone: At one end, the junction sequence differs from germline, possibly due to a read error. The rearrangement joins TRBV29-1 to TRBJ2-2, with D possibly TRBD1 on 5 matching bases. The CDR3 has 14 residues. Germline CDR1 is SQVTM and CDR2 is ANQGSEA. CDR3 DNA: TGCAGCGTTAGGGGCATTTCGAATACCGGGGAGCTGTTTTTT. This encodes CSVRGISNTGELFF.